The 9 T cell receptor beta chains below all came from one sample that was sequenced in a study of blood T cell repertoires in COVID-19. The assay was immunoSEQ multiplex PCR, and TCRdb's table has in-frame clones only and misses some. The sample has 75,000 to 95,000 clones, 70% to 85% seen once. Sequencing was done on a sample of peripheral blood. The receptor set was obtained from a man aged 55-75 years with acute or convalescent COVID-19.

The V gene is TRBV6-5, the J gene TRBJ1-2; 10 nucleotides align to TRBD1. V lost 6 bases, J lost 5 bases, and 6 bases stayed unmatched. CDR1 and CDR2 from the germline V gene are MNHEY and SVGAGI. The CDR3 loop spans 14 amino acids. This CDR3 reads CASSNDRGRYGYTF. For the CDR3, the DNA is TGTGCCAGCAGCAACGACAGGGGGCGGTATGGCTACACCTTC.

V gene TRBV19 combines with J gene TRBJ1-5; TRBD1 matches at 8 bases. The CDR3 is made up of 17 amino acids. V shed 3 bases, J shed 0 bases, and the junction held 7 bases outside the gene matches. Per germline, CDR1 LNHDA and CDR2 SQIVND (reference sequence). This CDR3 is CASSIPGTGYSNQPQHF. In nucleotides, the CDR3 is TGTGCCAGTAGTATCCCCGGGACAGGTTATAGCAATCAGCCCCAGCATTTT. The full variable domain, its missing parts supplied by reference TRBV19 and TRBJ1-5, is DGGITQSPKYLFRKEGQNVTLSCEQNLNHDAMYWYRQDPGQGLRLIYYSQIVNDFQKGDIAEGYSVSREKKESFPLTVTSAQKNPTAFYLCASSIPGTGYSNQPQHFGDGTRLSIL.

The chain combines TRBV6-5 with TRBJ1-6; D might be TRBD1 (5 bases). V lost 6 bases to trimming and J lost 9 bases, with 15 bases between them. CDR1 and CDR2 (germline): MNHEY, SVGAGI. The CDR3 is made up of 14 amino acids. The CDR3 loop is CASSKGQGGSPLHF. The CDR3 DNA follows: TGTGCCAGCAGCAAGGGGCAGGGTGGTTCACCCCTCCACTTT.

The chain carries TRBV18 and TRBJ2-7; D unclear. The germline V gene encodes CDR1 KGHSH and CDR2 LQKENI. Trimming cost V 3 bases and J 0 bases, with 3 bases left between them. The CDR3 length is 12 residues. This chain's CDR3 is CASSPSSYEQYF. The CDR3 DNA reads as TGTGCCAGCTCACCGAGCTCCTACGAGCAGTACTTC.

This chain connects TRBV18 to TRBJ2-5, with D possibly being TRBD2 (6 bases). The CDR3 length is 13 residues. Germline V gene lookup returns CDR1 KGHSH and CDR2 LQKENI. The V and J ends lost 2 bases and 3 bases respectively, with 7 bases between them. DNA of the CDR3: TGTGCCAGCTCACCAGGGACTGAAGAGACCCAGTACTTC. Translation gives CASSPGTEETQYF.

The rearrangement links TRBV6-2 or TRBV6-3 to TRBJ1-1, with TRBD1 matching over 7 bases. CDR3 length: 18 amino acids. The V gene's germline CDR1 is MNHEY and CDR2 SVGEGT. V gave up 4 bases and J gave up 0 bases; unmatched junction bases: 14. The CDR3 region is CASSSRTGREGMNTEAFF. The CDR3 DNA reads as TGTGCCAGCAGTTCTAGGACAGGCCGGGAGGGGATGAACACTGAAGCTTTCTTT.

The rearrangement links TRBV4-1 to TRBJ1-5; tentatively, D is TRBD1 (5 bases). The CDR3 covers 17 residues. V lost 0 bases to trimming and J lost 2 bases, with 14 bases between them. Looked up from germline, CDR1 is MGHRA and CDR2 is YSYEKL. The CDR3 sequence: CASSQDDGGVGNQPQHF. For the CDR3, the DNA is TGCGCCAGCAGCCAAGATGACGGAGGGGTGGGCAATCAGCCCCAGCATTTT.

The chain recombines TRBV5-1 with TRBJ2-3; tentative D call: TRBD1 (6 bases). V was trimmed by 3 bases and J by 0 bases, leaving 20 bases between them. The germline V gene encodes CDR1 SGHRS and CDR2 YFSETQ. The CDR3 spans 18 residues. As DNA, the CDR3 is TGCGCCAGCAGCTCCGGATGGGTACAGGGTAGTAGCACAGATACGCAGTATTTT. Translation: CASSSGWVQGSSTDTQYF.

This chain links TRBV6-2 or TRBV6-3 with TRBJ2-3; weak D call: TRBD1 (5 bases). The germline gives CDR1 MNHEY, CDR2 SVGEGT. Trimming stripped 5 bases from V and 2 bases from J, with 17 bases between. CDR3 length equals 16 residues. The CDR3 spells CASSAIGAGSTDTQYF. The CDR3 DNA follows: TGTGCCAGCAGTGCAATTGGCGCAGGGTCCACAGATACGCAGTATTTT.